What follows are 16 T cell receptor beta chains derived from one specimen sequenced in a study of beta chain features in type 1 diabetes. No antigen is known for these receptors. Of the isolated RNA, all was reverse transcribed, and so the sequenced material was expressed TCRB transcripts. Some clones are missing from TCRdb's copy, which holds only in-frame ones; the method was immunoSEQ multiplex PCR. The table includes under 850,000 clones, roughly 12% detected once. Study-wide points: All four CD4+ subsets from Type 1 diabetes patients carried moderately but significantly shorter TCRB CDR3s.

The sequenced sample was naive CD4+ T cells from blood. Source of these receptors: a man aged 18 to 35 with type 1 diabetes.

In this sample, this clone turned up a few times. This chain connects TRBV10-3 to TRBJ2-7; possible D gene TRBD1, 6 bases. Germline CDR1 ENHRY, CDR2 SYGVKD. The CDR3 runs 11 residues. V was clipped by 6 bases and J by 7 bases, with 10 bases between them. In DNA form, the CDR3 reads TGTGCCATCAGGGGTACAGGGGAGCAGTACTTC. This encodes CAIRGTGEQYF.

This clone appeared a few times. The CDR3 loop reads CAWSRDLSNYGYTF. The CDR3 DNA follows: TGTGCCTGGAGCCGGGACCTCTCTAACTATGGCTACACCTTC. V and J are TRBV30 and TRBJ1-2, with D perhaps matching TRBD1 (5 bases). Germline CDR1 is GTSNPN and CDR2 is SVGIG (reference sequence). V shed 3 bases and J shed 0 bases, with 11 bases lying between them. The CDR3 has 14 amino acids.

A few counts support this clone. The genes are TRBV30 and TRBJ2-2; 7 nucleotides line up with TRBD1. Losses at the gene ends were 0 bases for V and 7 bases for J; bases not matched to a gene: 2. The CDR3 loop spans 13 amino acids. Looked up from germline, CDR1 is GTSNPN and CDR2 is SVGIG (reference sequence). The CDR3 spells CAWSVTGVGELFF. The CDR3 DNA sequence: TGTGCCTGGAGTGTAACAGGGGTCGGGGAGCTGTTTTTT.

This clone has just a few counts. CDR3 in DNA: TGTGCCAGCACCGGCTCAACTAATGAAAAACTGTTTTTT. This encodes CASTGSTNEKLFF. The gene calls are TRBV11-2 and TRBJ1-4; no clear D gene. Looked up from germline, CDR1 is SGHAT and CDR2 is FQNNGV. Trimming shortened V by 7 bases and J by 0 bases, and 6 bases separated the two germline ends. The CDR3 has 13 amino acids.

The chain's CDR3 is CASSRTEAVPRGYTF. The CDR3 DNA reads TGTGCCAGCAGTAGAACCGAAGCCGTACCGCGGGGCTACACCTTC. V gene TRBV11-2 combines with J gene TRBJ1-2; no firm D call. CDR1 and CDR2 (germline): SGHAT, FQNNGV. The CDR3 length is 15 residues. Trimming took 6 bases from V and 8 from J, leaving 22 bases between them.

The chain couples TRBV10-3 to TRBJ2-3; no clear D. Trimming removed 6 bases at V and 0 bases at J, with 13 bases between. Germline CDR1 is ENHRY and CDR2 is SYGVKD. This CDR3 has 15 residues. CDR3 bases: TGTGCCATCAGCCTTCAACCAACCAGCACAGATACGCAGTATTTT. It specifies CAISLQPTSTDTQYF.

The V gene is TRBV7-9, the J gene TRBJ1-2; D is unclear. This CDR3 contains 12 residues. Looked up from germline, CDR1 is SEHNR and CDR2 is FQNEAQ (reference sequence). V was pared by 5 bases and J by 5 bases, with 9 bases between. CDR3 amino acids: CASSGDSYGYTF. The CDR3 nucleotides read TGTGCCAGCAGCGGCGACTCTTATGGCTACACCTTC.

A few counts support this clone. The chain recombines TRBV18 with TRBJ2-7; TRBD2 aligns across 7 bases. This CDR3 comprises 16 residues. The germline CDR1 and CDR2 sequences are KGHSH and LQKENI. Trimming removed 0 bases from V and 0 bases from J; junction bases left unmatched: 5. The CDR3 nucleotides read TGTGCCAGCTCACCACCTCTAGCGGCGAGCTCCTACGAGCAGTACTTC. Its protein is CASSPPLAASSYEQYF.

This clone was detected only a few times. The chain combines TRBV29-1 with TRBJ2-3, with D perhaps matching TRBD1 or TRBD2 (5 bases each). CDR1 and CDR2 from the germline V gene are SQVTM and ANQGSEA. The CDR3 has 14 residues. V lost 7 bases to trimming and J lost 0 bases, with 14 bases between them. The CDR3 DNA reads as TGCAGCGCCTCAAGGGGAGCTAGCACAGATACGCAGTATTTT. This translates into CSASRGASTDTQYF.

This clone has just a few counts. This sequence joins TRBV14 and TRBJ2-1, with a possible D match to TRBD2 (7 bases). The V end was cut by 0 bases, the J end by 3 bases, with 15 bases between. Germline-derived CDR1 and CDR2 are SGHDN and FVKESK. This CDR3 has 17 residues. The CDR3 DNA is TGTGCCAGCAGCCAAGATGCGGCGGGGGCAGTCTACAATGAGCAGTTCTTC. Translation gives CASSQDAAGAVYNEQFF.

This clone appeared a few times. The V gene is TRBV19, the J gene TRBJ2-3, with TRBD1 matching 10 bases. After removal of 5 bases from V and 3 bases from J, the junction contained 5 bases not matched to a gene. Germline CDR1 is LNHDA and CDR2 is SQIVND (reference sequence). This CDR3 spans 15 amino acids. The CDR3: CASSLGTGETDTQYF. CDR3 sequence (DNA): TGTGCCAGTAGTCTCGGGACAGGGGAAACAGATACGCAGTATTTT.

This chain joins TRBV4-2 and TRBJ2-1; 9 nucleotides agree with TRBD1. The CDR3 consists of 18 residues. The germline V gene has CDR1 LGHNA and CDR2 YNFKEQ. The junction had 11 bases not matched to a gene; V was cut back by 4 bases and J by 1 base. CDR3 in amino acids: CASSPDRGLLPSYNEQFF. CDR3 in DNA: TGTGCCAGCAGCCCGGACAGGGGTCTACTCCCTTCCTACAATGAGCAGTTCTTC.

This clone turned up a few times. The chain couples TRBV30 to TRBJ1-5; 9 bases are a match to TRBD1. This CDR3 contains 15 residues. V lost 2 bases and J lost 2; bases outside the gene matches: 4. Germline lookup yields CDR1 GTSNPN and CDR2 SVGIG (reference sequence). CDR3 bases: TGTGCCTGGAGTACCCGGGACAGGGGCAATCAGCCCCAGCATTTT. It yields the protein CAWSTRDRGNQPQHF.

With regard to this clone: At the DNA level, this CDR3 is encoded by other sequences in the same sample as well. The chain recombines TRBV19 with TRBJ1-1; the D is unclear. The germline V and J ends were trimmed by 4 bases and 1 base, with 7 bases remaining between them. The CDR3 loop spans 13 amino acids. Germline V gives CDR1 LNHDA, CDR2 SQIVND (reference sequence). CDR3 loop: CASSTLGNTEAFF. CDR3 coding DNA: TGTGCCAGTAGTACCCTCGGGAACACTGAAGCTTTCTTT.

The chain couples TRBV5-4 to TRBJ2-2, with D hard to call. The germline V and J ends were trimmed by 0 bases and 5 bases, with 11 bases remaining between them. From germline, CDR1 is SGHNT and CDR2 YYREEE (reference sequence). CDR3 length: 15 amino acids. The CDR3 here is CASSLGVAGTGELFF. For the CDR3, the DNA is TGTGCCAGCAGCTTGGGGGTCGCTGGAACCGGGGAGCTGTTTTTT.

This clone was found a few times. This chain joins TRBV30 and TRBJ1-4; D not resolved. CDR1 and CDR2 from the germline V gene are GTSNPN and SVGIG (reference sequence). CDR3 size: 13 residues. The ends were cut back, 2 bases at V and 7 bases at J, with 11 bases in the middle. CDR3 amino acids: CAWSTGRGEKLFF. The CDR3 coding sequence is TGTGCCTGGAGTACGGGTAGAGGTGAAAAACTGTTTTTT. Drawing the rest from reference TRBV30 and TRBJ1-4, the complete variable domain is SQTIHQWPATLVQPVGSPLSLECTVEGTSNPNLYWYRQAAGRGLQLLFYSVGIGQISSEVPQNLSASRPQDRQFILSSKKLLLSDSGFYLCAWSTGRGEKLFFGSGTQLSVL.